Described below is a single T cell receptor beta chain sequence and its context. Its target is not known. The data were obtained in a study of vaccination effects on CD4 cells after COVID-19. Study details: Two-dose vaccination with either BNT162b2 or mRNA-1273 was given to the participants. Findings and limits, study-wide: Clones from infection and from vaccination both contracted markedly late after vaccination.

The germline V gene has CDR1 SEHNR and CDR2 FQNEAQ (reference sequence). J gave up 4 bases and V 5 bases, and 10 bases lay outside the gene matches. This CDR3 has 17 amino acids. The data were produced by immunoSEQ multiplex PCR, yet TCRdb's version contains in-frame clones alone and is incomplete. The table lists some 50,000 clones, over 50% of them singletons, with 5% to 6.5% in the top ten. At the end of nine to ten days of culture, CD4+ T cells were isolated. The specimen comprised CD4+ T cells from PBMCs cultured without peptide, sampled before COVID-19 vaccination. The chain employs TRBV7-9 and TRBJ2-3; TRBD2 matches 12 bases. This clonotype was obtained from a human donor who received a COVID-19 vaccine. The DNA of the CDR3 is TGTGCCAGCAGCGGGACGCCGGGACTAGCGGGTCCAGATACGCAGTATTTT. Translated, it gives CASSGTPGLAGPDTQYF.